Listed here are 20 T cell receptor beta chains from one sample, sequenced in a study of OX40 agonist ivuxolimab in advanced cancers. Assay: immunoSEQ multiplex PCR; the TCRdb copy retains only in-frame clones and omits some. The profile shows tens of thousands of clones, about 84% of them singletons. The source material was CD4+ or CD8+ T cells sorted from blood, sampled in a trial of the OX40 agonist ivuxolimab. The receptors here all came from an adult with an advanced solid tumor such as melanoma, head and neck, liver or kidney cancer.

This clone was detected once. The chain joins TRBV7-8 to TRBJ2-7; 9 bases agree with TRBD1. After removal of 5 bases from V and 7 bases from J, the junction contained 6 bases not matched to a gene. The CDR3 length is 13 residues. CDR1 SGHVS and CDR2 FQNEAQ come from the germline V gene. CDR3 DNA: TGTGCCAGCAGCCCGGGACAGGGCAGGGAGCAGTACTTC. This translates into CASSPGQGREQYF. Based on the CDR3 plus reference TRBV7-8 and TRBJ2-7, the full variable domain is GAGVSQSPRYKVAKRGQDVALRCDPISGHVSLFWYQQALGQGPEFLTYFQNEAQLDKSGLPSDRFFAERPEGSVSTLKIQRTQQEDSAVYLCASSPGQGREQYFGPGTRLTVT.

The rearrangement links TRBV2 to TRBJ2-7, with D perhaps matching TRBD1 (6 bases). The CDR3 covers 12 residues. The V and J ends lost 7 bases and 3 bases respectively, with 10 bases between them. The germline V gene encodes CDR1 SNHLY and CDR2 FYNNEI. The CDR3 protein is CASIRGSYEQYF. The CDR3 DNA is TGTGCCAGCATTAGGGGGAGCTACGAGCAGTACTTC.

The chain recombines TRBV5-6 with TRBJ2-7; 9 bases map to TRBD1. With V trimmed by 4 bases and J by 3 bases, 8 bases remained unmatched. This CDR3 region has 15 residues. Germline CDR1 reads SGHDT; CDR2 reads YYEEEE. The CDR3 DNA sequence: TGTGCCAGCAGCCCCCGGGACAGGGTCATCTACGAGCAGTACTTC. Amino acids: CASSPRDRVIYEQYF.

The rearrangement joins TRBV27 to TRBJ2-5, with D uncertain. This CDR3 contains 13 residues. In germline, CDR1 is MNHEY, CDR2 SMNVEV (reference sequence). V shed 3 bases and J shed 3 bases, with 8 bases lying between them. CDR3 nucleotide sequence: TGTGCCAGCAGTTTCGCCAGCGAAGAGACCCAGTACTTC. Protein sequence: CASSFASEETQYF.

V and J are TRBV11-1 and TRBJ2-7; 10 bases are a match to TRBD2. The CDR3 spans 13 residues. J was trimmed by 7 bases and V by 5 bases; bases with no gene match: 5. CDR1 SGHAT and CDR2 FQDESV come from the germline V gene (reference sequence). Here the CDR3 DNA reads TGTGCCAGCAGCCCCGGGACTAGCGTTGAGCAGTACTTC. Its translation is CASSPGTSVEQYF. The full variable domain, its missing parts supplied by reference TRBV11-1 and TRBJ2-7, is EAEVAQSPRYKITEKSQAVAFWCDPISGHATLYWYRQILGQGPELLVQFQDESVVDDSQLPKDRFSAERLKGVDSTLKIQPAELGDSAMYLCASSPGTSVEQYFGPGTRLTVT.

This clone was seen only once. The V call is TRBV5-1, the J call TRBJ2-7, with TRBD1 as a possible D gene (5 bases). The CDR3 totals 14 residues. The germline V and J ends were trimmed by 0 bases and 2 bases, with 9 bases remaining between them. The germline V gene has CDR1 SGHRS and CDR2 YFSETQ. The CDR3 sequence: CASSLGQSPYEQYF. The CDR3 region has the DNA TGCGCCAGCAGCTTGGGACAGTCGCCCTACGAGCAGTACTTC.

This chain connects TRBV9 to TRBJ2-2; perhaps TRBD1 as D (6 bases). This CDR3 spans 14 amino acids. CDR1 and CDR2 from the germline V gene are SGDLS and YYNGEE. Trimming removed 3 bases at V and 5 bases at J, with 11 bases between. The CDR3 region is CASSASGATGELFF. DNA for the CDR3: TGTGCCAGCAGCGCTTCAGGGGCTACCGGGGAGCTGTTTTTT.

The chain recombines TRBV5-5 with TRBJ1-5; D is undetermined. This CDR3 is built from 14 residues. CDR1 and CDR2 from the germline V gene are SGHKS and YYEKEE (reference sequence). Between the trimmed V and J ends, which lost 4 bases and 0 bases, there was a span of 8 bases. The CDR3 region has the DNA TGTGCCAGCAGCGAAAACTATAGCAATCAGCCCCAGCATTTT. As protein: CASSENYSNQPQHF.

The CDR3 coding sequence is TGCGCCAGCAGCTTGGCAGGGGAGTCGATTTGGAACACTGAAGCTTTCTTT. Residues: CASSLAGESIWNTEAFF. The chain has TRBV5-1 and TRBJ1-1; D might be TRBD1 (6 bases). The CDR3 is 17 residues long. V lost 0 bases and J lost 1, with 16 bases in between. Germline CDR1 reads SGHRS; CDR2 reads YFSETQ.

V and J are TRBV11-2 and TRBJ2-7, with 7 bases matching TRBD1. This CDR3 region has 17 residues. Germline V gives CDR1 SGHAT, CDR2 FQNNGV. Trimming took 7 bases from V and 4 from J; bases not matched to a gene: 19. CDR3 DNA: TGTGCCAGCAAAGGGCAGGGGGTTTCTACCAGTGGGTACGAGCAGTACTTC. It translates to CASKGQGVSTSGYEQYF.

The rearrangement links TRBV30 to TRBJ1-5; the D gene is possibly TRBD1 (6 bases). CDR1 and CDR2 (germline): GTSNPN, SVGIG (reference sequence). This CDR3 spans 14 amino acids. V dropped 4 bases and J dropped 7 bases, with 17 bases sitting between them. Here the CDR3 reads CAWNPGGAGQPQHF. The CDR3, as DNA: TGTGCCTGGAATCCGGGGGGGGCAGGGCAGCCCCAGCATTTT. The full variable domain, completed using reference TRBV30 and TRBJ1-5, is SQTIHQWPATLVQPVGSPLSLECTVEGTSNPNLYWYRQAAGRGLQLLFYSVGIGQISSEVPQNLSASRPQDRQFILSSKKLLLSDSGFYLCAWNPGGAGQPQHFGDGTRLSIL.

The chain uses TRBV15 and TRBJ2-7, with D possibly being TRBD2 (6 bases). The germline CDR1 and CDR2 sequences are LNHNV and YYDKDF (reference sequence). CDR3 size: 13 residues. Trimming removed 5 bases from V and 0 bases from J, with 8 bases in between. CDR3 protein: CATSGGASYEQYF. The CDR3 DNA reads TGTGCCACCAGCGGCGGGGCCTCCTACGAGCAGTACTTC.

CDR3 loop: CASSLAGFGYTF. The CDR3 DNA reads as TGTGCCAGCAGCTTAGCCGGGTTTGGCTACACCTTC. The rearrangement uses TRBV7-8 and TRBJ1-2; D not certain. The CDR3 length is 12 residues. V lost 0 bases, J lost 7 bases, and 6 bases lay in between. Per germline, CDR1 SGHVS and CDR2 FQNEAQ.

V is TRBV5-6 and J is TRBJ1-1; 7 bases fit TRBD1. The length of the CDR3 is 13 residues. Per the germline V gene, CDR1 is SGHDT and CDR2 is YYEEEE. V shed 4 bases and J 4 bases; nucleotides not matched to a gene: 4. CDR3 nucleotide sequence: TGTGCCAGCAGCATACGGGACAGCACTGAAGCTTTCTTT. It specifies CASSIRDSTEAFF.

This chain links TRBV7-2 with TRBJ2-1, with 10 bases fitting TRBD2. Germline CDR1 reads SGHTA; CDR2 reads FQGNSA. After removal of 8 bases from V and 4 bases from J, the junction contained 8 bases not matched to a gene. CDR3 length: 15 amino acids. In DNA, the CDR3 is TGTGCCAGCCTTCTCATAGCGGGGGGTTACAATGAGCAGTTCTTC. Its translation is CASLLIAGGYNEQFF.

This chain links TRBV6-6 with TRBJ1-6; the D is unclear. This CDR3 is built from 14 residues. The ends were cut back, 8 bases at V and 2 bases at J, with 10 bases in the middle. Germline values: CDR1 MNHNY, CDR2 SVGAGI (reference sequence). CDR3 DNA sequence: TGTGCCAGCTGTGAGGGCCCCTATAATTCACCCCTCCACTTT. Amino acids: CASCEGPYNSPLHF.

The genes are TRBV7-2 and TRBJ2-5, with D perhaps matching TRBD1 (5 bases). CDR3 length: 17 residues. The germline CDR1 and CDR2 sequences are SGHTA and FQGNSA. With 4 bases removed from V and 1 base from J, the gap between germline ends came to 19 bases. The CDR3 loop reads CASSSPHRWGLQETQYF. For the CDR3, the DNA is TGTGCCAGCAGCTCCCCCCACCGTTGGGGCCTCCAAGAGACCCAGTACTTC.

The gene calls are TRBV7-9 and TRBJ1-4, with TRBD1 matching over 7 bases. Looked up from germline, CDR1 is SEHNR and CDR2 is FQNEAQ (reference sequence). After removal of 5 bases from V and 5 bases from J, the junction contained 8 bases not matched to a gene. The CDR3 totals 15 residues. As DNA, the CDR3 is TGTGCCAGCAGCCCGCGGGACAGTGAAAATGAAAAACTGTTTTTT. Protein sequence: CASSPRDSENEKLFF.

This sequence joins TRBV5-6 and TRBJ1-1; the match to TRBD1 covers 7 bases. The CDR3 totals 13 residues. Trimming removed 0 bases from V and 7 bases from J; junction bases left unmatched: 3. The V gene's germline CDR1 is SGHDT and CDR2 YYEEEE. The CDR3 sequence is CASSLARGLEAFF. CDR3 DNA sequence: TGTGCCAGCAGCTTGGCTAGGGGGCTTGAAGCTTTCTTT.

The J gene is TRBJ1-2, the V gene TRBV9; tentatively, D is TRBD1 (6 bases). The CDR3 is 16 residues long. The V gene lost 4 bases and the J gene lost 0 bases, with 16 bases spanning the gap. CDR1 SGDLS and CDR2 YYNGEE come from the germline V gene. The chain's CDR3 is CASSSQDSSSNYGYTF. CDR3 in DNA: TGTGCCAGCAGCTCACAGGACAGTTCATCTAACTATGGCTACACCTTC.